This T cell receptor beta chain was retrieved from a study of blood T cell repertoires in COVID-19. V lost 0 bases and J 2 bases, leaving 11 bases between the germline ends. The CDR3 covers 15 residues. Germline assignment: CDR1 MGHRA and CDR2 YSYEKL. Using immunoSEQ multiplex PCR, the repertoire was profiled, and TCRdb retains in-frame clones only, with some absent. This sample has tens of thousands of clones, with around nine tenths found just once. The TCR comes from a human donor in a cohort sampled during active COVID-19. The chain employs TRBV4-1 and TRBJ2-7; D possibly corresponds to TRBD2 (6 bases). The sample consisted of peripheral blood. This CDR3 reads CASSQDWRGTYEQYF. DNA of the CDR3: TGCGCCAGCAGCCAAGATTGGCGGGGTACCTACGAGCAGTACTTC.